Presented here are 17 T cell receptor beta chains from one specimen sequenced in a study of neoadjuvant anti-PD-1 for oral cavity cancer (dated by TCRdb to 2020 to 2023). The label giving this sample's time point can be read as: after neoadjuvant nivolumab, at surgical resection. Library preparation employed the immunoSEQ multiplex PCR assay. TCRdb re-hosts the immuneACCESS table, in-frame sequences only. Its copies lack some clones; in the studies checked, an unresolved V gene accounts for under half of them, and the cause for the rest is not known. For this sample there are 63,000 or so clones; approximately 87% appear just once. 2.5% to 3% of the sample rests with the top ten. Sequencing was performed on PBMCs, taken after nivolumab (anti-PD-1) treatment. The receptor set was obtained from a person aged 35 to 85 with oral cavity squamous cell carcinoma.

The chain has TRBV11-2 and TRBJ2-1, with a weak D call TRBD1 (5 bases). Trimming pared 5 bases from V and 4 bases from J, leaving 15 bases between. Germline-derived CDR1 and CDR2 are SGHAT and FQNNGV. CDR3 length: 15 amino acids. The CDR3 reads CASSHRKGLYNEQFF. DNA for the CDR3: TGTGCCAGCAGCCACAGGAAGGGCTTATACAATGAGCAGTTCTTC.

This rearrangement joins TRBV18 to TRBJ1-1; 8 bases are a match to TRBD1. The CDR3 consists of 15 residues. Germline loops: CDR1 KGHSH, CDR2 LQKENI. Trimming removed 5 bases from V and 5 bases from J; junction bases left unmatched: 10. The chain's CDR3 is CASSTSQGARTEAFF. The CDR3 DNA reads TGTGCCAGCTCAACATCTCAGGGGGCTCGGACTGAAGCTTTCTTT.

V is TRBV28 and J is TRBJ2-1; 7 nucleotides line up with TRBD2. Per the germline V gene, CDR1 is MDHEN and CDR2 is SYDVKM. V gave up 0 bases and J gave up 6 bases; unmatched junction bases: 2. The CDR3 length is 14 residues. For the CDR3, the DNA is TGTGCCAGCAGTTTATGGGGAGGGTTCAATGAGCAGTTCTTC. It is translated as CASSLWGGFNEQFF.

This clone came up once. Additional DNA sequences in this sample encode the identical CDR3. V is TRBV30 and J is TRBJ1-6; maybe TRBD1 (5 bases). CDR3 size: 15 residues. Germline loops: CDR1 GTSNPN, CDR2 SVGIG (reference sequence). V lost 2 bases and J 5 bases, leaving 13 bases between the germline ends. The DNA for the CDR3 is TGTGCCTGGAGTCCCTGGGAGGGGAATAATTCACCCCTCCACTTT. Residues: CAWSPWEGNNSPLHF.

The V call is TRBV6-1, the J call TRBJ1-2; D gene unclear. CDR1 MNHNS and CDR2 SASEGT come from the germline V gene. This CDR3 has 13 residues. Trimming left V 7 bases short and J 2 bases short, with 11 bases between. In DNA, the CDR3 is TGTGCCAGCAAAGGAGACGGAAACTATGGCTACACCTTC. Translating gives CASKGDGNYGYTF.

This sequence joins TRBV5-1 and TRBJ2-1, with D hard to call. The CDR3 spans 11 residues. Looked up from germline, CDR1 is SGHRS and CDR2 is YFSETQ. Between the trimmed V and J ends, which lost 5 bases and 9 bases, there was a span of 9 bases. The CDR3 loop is CASSLRSEQFF. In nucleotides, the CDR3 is TGCGCCAGCAGTCTTCGGTCTGAGCAGTTCTTC.

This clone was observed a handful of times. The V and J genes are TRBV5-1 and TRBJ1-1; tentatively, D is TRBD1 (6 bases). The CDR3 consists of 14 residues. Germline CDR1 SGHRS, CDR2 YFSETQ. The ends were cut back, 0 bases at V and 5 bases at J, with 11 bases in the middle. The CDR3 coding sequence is TGCGCCAGCAGCTTGGAGACAGGTCTAACTGAAGCTTTCTTT. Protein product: CASSLETGLTEAFF.

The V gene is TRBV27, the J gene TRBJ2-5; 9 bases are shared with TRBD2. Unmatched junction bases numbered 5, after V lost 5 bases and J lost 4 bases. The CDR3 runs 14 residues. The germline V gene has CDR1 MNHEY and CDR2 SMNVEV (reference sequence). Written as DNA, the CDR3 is TGTGCCAGCAGTCTAGGGACTAGCCGAGAGACCCAGTACTTC. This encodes CASSLGTSRETQYF.

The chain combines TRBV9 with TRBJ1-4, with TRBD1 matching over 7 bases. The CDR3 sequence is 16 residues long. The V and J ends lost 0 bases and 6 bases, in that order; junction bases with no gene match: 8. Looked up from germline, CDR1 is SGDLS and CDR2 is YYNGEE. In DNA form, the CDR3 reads TGTGCCAGCAGCGTAGGAGACAGGGCGCGATATGAAAAACTGTTTTTT. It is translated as CASSVGDRARYEKLFF.

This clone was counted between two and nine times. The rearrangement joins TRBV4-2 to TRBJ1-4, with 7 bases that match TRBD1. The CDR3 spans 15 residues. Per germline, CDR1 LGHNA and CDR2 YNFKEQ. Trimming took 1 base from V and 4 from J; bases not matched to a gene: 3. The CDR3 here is CASSQGQGDNEKLFF. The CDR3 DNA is TGTGCCAGCAGCCAAGGTCAGGGGGATAATGAAAAACTGTTTTTT.

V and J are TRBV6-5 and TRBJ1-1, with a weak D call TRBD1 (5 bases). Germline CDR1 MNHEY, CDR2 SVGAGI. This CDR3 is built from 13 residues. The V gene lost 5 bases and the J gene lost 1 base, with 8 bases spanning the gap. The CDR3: CASSRQQNTEAFF. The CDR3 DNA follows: TGTGCCAGCAGTAGACAGCAGAACACTGAAGCTTTCTTT.

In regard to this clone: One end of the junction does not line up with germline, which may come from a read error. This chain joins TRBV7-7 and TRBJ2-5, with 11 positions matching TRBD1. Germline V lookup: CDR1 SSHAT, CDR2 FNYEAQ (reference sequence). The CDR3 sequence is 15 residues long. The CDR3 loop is CASSSPGQGEETQYF. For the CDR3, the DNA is TGTGCTAGCAGTTCTCCGGGACAGGGGGAAGAGACCCAGTACTTC.

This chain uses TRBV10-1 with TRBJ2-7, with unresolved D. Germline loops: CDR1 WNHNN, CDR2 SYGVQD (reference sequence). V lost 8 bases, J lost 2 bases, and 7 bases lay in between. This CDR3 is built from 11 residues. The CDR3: CASSNTYEQYF. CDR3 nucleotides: TGCGCCAGCTCTAATACCTACGAGCAGTACTTC.

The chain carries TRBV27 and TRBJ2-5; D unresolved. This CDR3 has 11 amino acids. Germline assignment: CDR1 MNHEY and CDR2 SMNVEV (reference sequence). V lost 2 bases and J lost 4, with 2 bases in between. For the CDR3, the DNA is TGTGCCAGCAGTTTAGGAGAGACCCAGTACTTC. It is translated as CASSLGETQYF.

CDR3 sequence reads: CASSEPRNTEAFF. The CDR3 DNA follows: TGTGCCAGCAGTGAACCCAGGAACACTGAAGCTTTCTTT. This chain uses TRBV6-1 with TRBJ1-1; D uncertain. The CDR3 is 13 amino acids. From germline, CDR1 is MNHNS and CDR2 SASEGT. Trimming removed 2 bases from V and 1 base from J, with 5 bases in between.

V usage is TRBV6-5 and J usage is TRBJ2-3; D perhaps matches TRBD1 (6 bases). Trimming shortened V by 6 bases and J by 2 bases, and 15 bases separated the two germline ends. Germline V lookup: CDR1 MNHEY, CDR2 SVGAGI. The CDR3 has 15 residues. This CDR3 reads CASSLTGTNTDTQYF. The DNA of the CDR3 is TGTGCCAGCAGCCTCACTGGGACAAACACAGATACGCAGTATTTT.

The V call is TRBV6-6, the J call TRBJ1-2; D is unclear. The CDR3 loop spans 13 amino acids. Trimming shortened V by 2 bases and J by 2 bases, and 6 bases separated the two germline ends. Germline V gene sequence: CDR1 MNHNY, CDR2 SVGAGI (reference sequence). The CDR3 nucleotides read TGTGCCAGCAGTTACGCCAGGAACTATGGCTACACCTTC. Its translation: CASSYARNYGYTF.